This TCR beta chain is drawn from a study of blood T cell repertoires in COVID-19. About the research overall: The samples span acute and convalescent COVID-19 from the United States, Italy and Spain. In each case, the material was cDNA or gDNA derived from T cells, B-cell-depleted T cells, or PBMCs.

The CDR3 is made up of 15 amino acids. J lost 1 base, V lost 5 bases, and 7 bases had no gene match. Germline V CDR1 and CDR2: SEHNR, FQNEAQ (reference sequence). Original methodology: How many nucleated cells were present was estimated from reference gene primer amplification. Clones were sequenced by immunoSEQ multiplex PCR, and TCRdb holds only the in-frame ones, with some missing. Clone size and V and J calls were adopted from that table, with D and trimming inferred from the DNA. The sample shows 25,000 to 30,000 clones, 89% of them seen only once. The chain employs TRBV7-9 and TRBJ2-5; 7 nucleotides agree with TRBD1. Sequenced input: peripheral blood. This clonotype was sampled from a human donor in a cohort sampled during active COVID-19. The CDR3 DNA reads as TGTGCCAGCAGCACGAGACAGGGATCCCAAGAGACCCAGTACTTC. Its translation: CASSTRQGSQETQYF. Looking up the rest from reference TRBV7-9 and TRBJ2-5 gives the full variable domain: DTGVSQNPRHKITKRGQNVTFRCDPISEHNRLYWYRQTLGQGPEFLTYFQNEAQLEKSRLLSDRFSAERPKGSFSTLEIQRTEQGDSAMYLCASSTRQGSQETQYFGPGTRLLVL.